Following are 29 T cell receptor beta chains from one sample sequenced in a study of blood T cell repertoires in COVID-19. The data were produced by immunoSEQ multiplex PCR, yet TCRdb's version contains in-frame clones alone and is incomplete. The table includes about 110,000 clones, over 60% detected once. The sample taken for sequencing was peripheral blood. The receptors derive from a human donor in a cohort sampled during active or convalescent COVID-19.

There are a few counts of this clone. The chain has TRBV7-2 and TRBJ1-1; tentatively, D is TRBD1 (5 bases). Germline V lookup: CDR1 SGHTA, CDR2 FQGNSA. The CDR3 runs 15 residues. Trimming took 5 bases from V and 3 from J, leaving 16 bases between them. CDR3 sequence (DNA): TGTGCCAGCAGCCCCCGGACATTTGGGGACACTGAAGCTTTCTTT. Translation: CASSPRTFGDTEAFF.

Note on this clone: Other DNA sequences in the same sample also yield this CDR3. The chain is built from TRBV5-1 and TRBJ2-3, with 10 bases that match TRBD2. V dropped 0 bases and J dropped 1; count of bases not matched to a gene: 2. The V gene's germline CDR1 is SGHRS and CDR2 YFSETQ. The CDR3 is 16 amino acids. The CDR3 reads CASSLGLAGGTDTQYF. DNA of the CDR3: TGCGCCAGCAGCTTGGGGCTAGCGGGGGGCACAGATACGCAGTATTTT.

The genes are TRBV27 and TRBJ2-7; possible D gene TRBD2, 5 bases. This CDR3 is 14 amino acids long. V lost 3 bases to trimming and J lost 5 bases, with 14 bases between them. Germline lookup yields CDR1 MNHEY and CDR2 SMNVEV (reference sequence). The CDR3 DNA reads as TGTGCCAGCAGTTTTGGACGCGGGTGGGACGAGCAGTACTTC. Translation gives CASSFGRGWDEQYF.

This chain joins TRBV5-1 and TRBJ1-1, with TRBD1 matching over 7 bases. Trimming at V came to 4 bases and at J to 5 bases, leaving 11 bases not matched to a gene. The germline gives CDR1 SGHRS, CDR2 YFSETQ. This CDR3 is 15 amino acids long. The CDR3: CASSPYTGAGTEAFF. CDR3 bases: TGCGCCAGCAGCCCATACACAGGGGCTGGGACTGAAGCTTTCTTT. The full variable domain, its missing parts supplied by reference TRBV5-1 and TRBJ1-1, is KAGVTQTPRYLIKTRGQQVTLSCSPISGHRSVSWYQQTPGQGLQFLFEYFSETQRNKGNFPGRFSGRQFSNSRSEMNVSTLELGDSALYLCASSPYTGAGTEAFFGQGTRLTVV.

V and J are TRBV19 and TRBJ1-1; 7 bases are shared with TRBD1. The CDR3 has 15 amino acids. V gave up 4 bases and J gave up 4 bases; unmatched junction bases: 9. In germline, CDR1 is LNHDA, CDR2 SQIVND (reference sequence). DNA for the CDR3: TGTGCCAGTAGTACGGACAGGAGAGGGTTCACTGAAGCTTTCTTT. This gives the protein CASSTDRRGFTEAFF.

The chain is built from TRBV7-2 and TRBJ2-7, with a weak D call TRBD2 (6 bases). The V gene lost 0 bases and the J gene lost 2 bases, with 11 bases spanning the gap. The germline V gene has CDR1 SGHTA and CDR2 FQGNSA. This CDR3 has 15 residues. The CDR3 region is CASSLAGGATYEQYF. The CDR3 nucleotides are TGTGCCAGCAGCTTAGCGGGAGGTGCGACCTACGAGCAGTACTTC.

The rearrangement uses TRBV7-9 and TRBJ1-3; D remains ambiguous. Trimming left V 0 bases short and J 3 bases short, with 6 bases between. This CDR3 contains 14 residues. CDR1 and CDR2 (germline): SEHNR, FQNEAQ (reference sequence). In nucleotides, the CDR3 is TGTGCCAGCAGCTTAGCCGGGGATGGAAACACCATATATTTT. This translates into CASSLAGDGNTIYF.

This clone has just a few counts. The chain carries TRBV20-1 and TRBJ1-2, with D unclear. The ends were cut back, 1 base at V and 4 bases at J, with 4 bases in the middle. This CDR3 region has 11 residues. The germline V gene has CDR1 DFQATT and CDR2 SNEGSKA (reference sequence). The CDR3 DNA reads as TGCAGTGCTAGAGTCAGCTATGGCTACACCTTC. Its translation is CSARVSYGYTF.

The chain employs TRBV6-2 or TRBV6-3 and TRBJ2-7; the match to TRBD1 covers 9 bases. Germline V CDR1 and CDR2: MNHEY, SVGEGT. Losses at the gene ends were 0 bases for V and 4 bases for J; bases not matched to a gene: 4. This CDR3 has 15 amino acids. CDR3 coding DNA: TGTGCCAGCAGTTACTCGAAGGACAGGGGATACGAGCAGTACTTC. Protein sequence: CASSYSKDRGYEQYF.

This chain connects TRBV5-8 to TRBJ2-7; 12 bases match TRBD1. V dropped 5 bases and J dropped 2; count of bases not matched to a gene: 8. Germline V gene sequence: CDR1 SGHTS, CDR2 YDEGEE. This CDR3 region has 16 residues. This CDR3 reads CASRGYRDRGPYEQYF. DNA for the CDR3: TGTGCCAGCAGAGGGTACCGGGACAGGGGGCCCTACGAGCAGTACTTC. Together with reference TRBV5-8 and TRBJ2-7, the CDR3 gives the full variable domain: EAGVTQSPTHLIKTRGQQATLRCSPISGHTSVYWYQQALGLGLQFLLWYDEGEERNRGNFPPRFSGRQFPNYSSELNVNALELEDSALYLCASRGYRDRGPYEQYFGPGTRLTVT.

J is TRBJ2-1 and V is TRBV5-5; TRBD1 is a possible D gene (5 bases). CDR1 SGHKS and CDR2 YYEKEE come from the germline V gene (reference sequence). V was clipped by 0 bases and J by 2 bases, with 9 bases between them. The CDR3 runs to 15 residues. The CDR3 DNA reads TGTGCCAGCAGCTTGGAGGGGCTAGCCTACAATGAGCAGTTCTTC. Residues: CASSLEGLAYNEQFF. Based on the CDR3 plus reference TRBV5-5 and TRBJ2-1, the full variable domain is DAGVTQSPTHLIKTRGQQVTLRCSPISGHKSVSWYQQVLGQGPQFIFQYYEKEERGRGNFPDRFSARQFPNYSSELNVNALLLGDSALYLCASSLEGLAYNEQFFGPGTRLTVL.

This chain joins TRBV7-9 and TRBJ2-2; 7 bases fit TRBD2. Germline V gives CDR1 SEHNR, CDR2 FQNEAQ (reference sequence). This CDR3 comprises 16 residues. Unmatched junction bases numbered 6, after V lost 5 bases and J lost 0 bases. The CDR3 bases are TGTGCCAGCAGCGGCATCGGGGGGTCGAACACCGGGGAGCTGTTTTTT. Residues: CASSGIGGSNTGELFF. The full variable domain, rest sourced from reference TRBV7-9 and TRBJ2-2, is DTGVSQNPRHKITKRGQNVTFRCDPISEHNRLYWYRQTLGQGPEFLTYFQNEAQLEKSRLLSDRFSAERPKGSFSTLEIQRTEQGDSAMYLCASSGIGGSNTGELFFGEGSRLTVL.

The chain carries TRBV27 and TRBJ2-7; 10 positions agree with TRBD2. The CDR3 loop spans 13 amino acids. V lost 7 bases, J lost 5 bases, and 5 bases stayed unmatched. Germline V CDR1 and CDR2: MNHEY, SMNVEV (reference sequence). CDR3 protein: CASNLAGADEQYF. The DNA for the CDR3 is TGTGCCAGCAACCTAGCGGGAGCTGACGAGCAGTACTTC.

The chain has TRBV30 and TRBJ1-1, with no clear D. CDR1 is GTSNPN and CDR2 is SVGIG in the germline V gene (reference sequence). V lost 0 bases to trimming and J lost 0 bases, with 5 bases between them. The CDR3 length is 13 residues. CDR3 sequence: CAWSVHLNTEAFF. The DNA for the CDR3 is TGTGCCTGGAGTGTACACCTGAACACTGAAGCTTTCTTT.

The chain recombines TRBV7-9 with TRBJ2-5; TRBD2 aligns across 8 bases. J was trimmed by 2 bases and V by 0 bases; bases with no gene match: 8. Germline V gene data show CDR1 as SEHNR and CDR2 as FQNEAQ (reference sequence). The CDR3 runs 17 residues. The CDR3 sequence is CASSLALGGGLQETQYF. The CDR3 coding sequence is TGTGCCAGCAGCTTAGCACTTGGCGGGGGGTTACAAGAGACCCAGTACTTC.

The CDR3 region has the DNA TGTGCCAGCAGTATTCAAACAGGGGGCATGTACACCGGGGAGCTGTTTTTT. Encoded protein: CASSIQTGGMYTGELFF. V usage is TRBV7-8 and J usage is TRBJ2-2; 9 nucleotides align to TRBD1. The CDR3 extends over 17 amino acids. Germline V gene sequence: CDR1 SGHVS, CDR2 FQNEAQ. Unmatched junction bases numbered 11, after V lost 6 bases and J lost 3 bases.

This sequence joins TRBV5-5 and TRBJ1-5, with 9 bases lining up with TRBD1. Trimming at V came to 1 base and at J to 4 bases, leaving 6 bases not matched to a gene. The CDR3 length is 16 residues. Germline V gene lookup returns CDR1 SGHKS and CDR2 YYEKEE (reference sequence). The CDR3 DNA reads TGTGCCAGCAGCTTGTGGGGGACAGGGTCAAATCAGCCCCAGCATTTT. Translated, it gives CASSLWGTGSNQPQHF.

DNA of the CDR3: TGTGCCAGTAGTATGGGAGGGGCCAACCTCGCAACTAATGAAAAACTGTTTTTT. This codes for CASSMGGANLATNEKLFF. The gene calls are TRBV19 and TRBJ1-4; possible D gene TRBD1, 5 bases. The germline V gene encodes CDR1 LNHDA and CDR2 SQIVND (reference sequence). CDR3 length: 18 amino acids. V lost 3 bases to trimming and J lost 0 bases, with 17 bases between them.

The rearrangement uses TRBV6-2 or TRBV6-3 and TRBJ2-3; D uncertain. The CDR3 spans 15 residues. Per germline, CDR1 MNHEY and CDR2 SVGEGT. Trimming pared 2 bases from V and 4 bases from J, leaving 13 bases between. The CDR3 bases are TGTGCCAGCAGTTACACCACAATGAGGTCAGATACGCAGTATTTT. Protein product: CASSYTTMRSDTQYF.

The chain links TRBV5-1 to TRBJ2-3; TRBD2 aligns across 7 bases. Trimming removed 4 bases from V and 3 bases from J; junction bases left unmatched: 8. This CDR3 contains 15 residues. From germline, CDR1 is SGHRS and CDR2 YFSETQ. The CDR3 nucleotides read TGCGCCAGCAGCGTAGCCTGGGGGGGTACAGATACGCAGTATTTT. Translation gives CASSVAWGGTDTQYF.

The V and J genes are TRBV11-2 and TRBJ2-1, with 8 bases lining up with TRBD2. Trimming at V came to 3 bases and at J to 3 bases, leaving 4 bases not matched to a gene. The CDR3 runs to 15 residues. Looked up from germline, CDR1 is SGHAT and CDR2 is FQNNGV. DNA for the CDR3: TGTGCCAGCAGCTTCGGACTAGCTAGCTACAATGAGCAGTTCTTC. Translating it yields CASSFGLASYNEQFF. Full variable domain (missing parts from reference TRBV11-2 and TRBJ2-1): EAGVAQSPRYKIIEKRQSVAFWCNPISGHATLYWYQQILGQGPKLLIQFQNNGVVDDSQLPKDRFSAERLKGVDSTLKIQPAKLEDSAVYLCASSFGLASYNEQFFGPGTRLTVL.

This chain links TRBV11-2 with TRBJ2-2; D is unresolved. Trimming cost V 1 base and J 6 bases, with 12 bases left between them. Germline CDR1 is SGHAT and CDR2 is FQNNGV. The CDR3 runs to 15 residues. The CDR3 region is CASSLGMFSSGELFF. In nucleotides, the CDR3 is TGTGCCAGCAGCTTAGGCATGTTTAGCTCCGGGGAGCTGTTTTTT.

The chain has TRBV18 and TRBJ2-1; 8 bases are a match to TRBD2. The CDR3 has 15 residues. The germline V gene encodes CDR1 KGHSH and CDR2 LQKENI. V lost 3 bases and J lost 10; bases outside the gene matches: 11. This CDR3 is CASSPTGGLVVEQFF. The CDR3 DNA reads as TGTGCCAGCTCACCCACCGGGGGACTAGTTGTGGAGCAGTTCTTC.

The chain combines TRBV24-1 with TRBJ2-3; 8 bases agree with TRBD2. Germline CDR1 and CDR2: KGHDR and SFDVKD. The CDR3 spans 14 residues. V shed 5 bases and J 3 bases; nucleotides not matched to a gene: 3. The CDR3 sequence: CATSAGGPTDTQYF. CDR3 bases: TGTGCCACCAGTGCGGGAGGGCCGACAGATACGCAGTATTTT.

The J gene is TRBJ1-3, the V gene TRBV5-1, with 10 bases identical to TRBD1. CDR1 and CDR2 from the germline V gene are SGHRS and YFSETQ. V trimming: 3 bases; J trimming: 0 bases; junction bases outside the gene matches: 3. The CDR3 is 16 residues long. The CDR3 protein is CASSSGTGASGNTIYF. The CDR3 region has the DNA TGCGCCAGCAGCTCCGGGACAGGGGCCTCTGGAAACACCATATATTTT.

This CDR3 reads CASSLGFEVRETQYF. CDR3 DNA sequence: TGTGCCAGCAGCTTGGGGTTTGAGGTACGGGAGACCCAGTACTTC. The rearrangement joins TRBV5-4 to TRBJ2-5; D gene unclear. CDR1 and CDR2 from the germline V gene are SGHNT and YYREEE (reference sequence). The CDR3 is 15 residues long. V was cut by 0 bases and J by 5 bases, with 14 bases left in between. Looking up the rest from reference TRBV5-4 and TRBJ2-5 gives the full variable domain: ETGVTQSPTHLIKTRGQQVTLRCSSQSGHNTVSWYQQALGQGPQFIFQYYREEENGRGNFPPRFSGLQFPNYSSELNVNALELDDSALYLCASSLGFEVRETQYFGPGTRLLVL.

The CDR3 DNA follows: TGTGCCAGCAGCTTTTGGGCCCGGGAGCTGTTTTTT. It codes for CASSFWARELFF. The chain uses TRBV7-2 and TRBJ2-2, with no clear D. Trimming removed 3 bases at V and 9 bases at J, with 8 bases between. The V gene's germline CDR1 is SGHTA and CDR2 FQGNSA. CDR3 length equals 12 residues.

V and J are TRBV7-2 and TRBJ1-3; 7 bases agree with TRBD1. The CDR3 extends over 16 amino acids. From germline, CDR1 is SGHTA and CDR2 FQGNSA. Trimming removed 5 bases from V and 3 bases from J; junction bases left unmatched: 10. The CDR3 DNA reads TGTGCCAGCAGCCAGAACAGGGGAGTGAGTGGAAACACCATATATTTT. It specifies CASSQNRGVSGNTIYF.

In its sample, this clone was seen a few times. This chain joins TRBV18 and TRBJ1-3, with 7 bases fitting TRBD1. CDR1 and CDR2 from the germline V gene are KGHSH and LQKENI. This CDR3 region has 13 residues. The J segment lost 10 bases and the V segment lost 3 bases, leaving 6 bases of the junction unmatched. The CDR3 bases are TGTGCCAGCTCACCGGGACAGCCATCGACCATATATTTT. Amino acid sequence: CASSPGQPSTIYF.